This note documents a single TCR beta chain sequence. Its antigen is currently unknown. These data are taken from a study of T cell responses to AZD1222 COVID-19 vaccine. Findings and limits, study-wide: Two AZD1222 doses significantly raised spike-specific TCR breadth and depth over controls. No day 14 peak samples; only post-peak repertoires were characterized.

Trimming pared 1 base from V and 5 bases from J, leaving 9 bases between. The CDR3 is 13 amino acids. Germline CDR1 and CDR2: SGHNT and YENEEA. Profiling relied on immunoSEQ multiplex PCR, and the TCRdb table lists in-frame clones only, not all of them. In the table there are about 93,000 clones, roughly 89% of which are singletons. The chain joins TRBV11-3 to TRBJ2-7; D may correspond to TRBD1 or TRBD2 (5 bases each). The material was peripheral blood, obtained on day 0 of MenACWY control vaccination. The clonotype originates from an adult in good health. Here the CDR3 reads CASSLGGENEQYF. The CDR3 DNA follows: TGTGCCAGCAGCTTAGGAGGGGAGAACGAGCAGTACTTC.